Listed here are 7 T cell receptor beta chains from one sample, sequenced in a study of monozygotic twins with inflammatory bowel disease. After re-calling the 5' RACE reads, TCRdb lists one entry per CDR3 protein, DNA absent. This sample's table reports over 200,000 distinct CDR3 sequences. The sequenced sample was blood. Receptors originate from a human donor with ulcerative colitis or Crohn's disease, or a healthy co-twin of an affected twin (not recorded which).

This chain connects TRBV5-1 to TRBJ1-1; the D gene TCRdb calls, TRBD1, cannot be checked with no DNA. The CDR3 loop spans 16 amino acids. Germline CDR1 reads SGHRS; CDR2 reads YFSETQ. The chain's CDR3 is CASSFTQIGQGTEAFF. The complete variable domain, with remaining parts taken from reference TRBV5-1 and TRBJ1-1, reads KAGVTQTPRYLIKTRGQQVTLSCSPISGHRSVSWYQQTPGQGLQFLFEYFSETQRNKGNFPGRFSGRQFSNSRSEMNVSTLELGDSALYLCASSFTQIGQGTEAFFGQGTRLTVV.

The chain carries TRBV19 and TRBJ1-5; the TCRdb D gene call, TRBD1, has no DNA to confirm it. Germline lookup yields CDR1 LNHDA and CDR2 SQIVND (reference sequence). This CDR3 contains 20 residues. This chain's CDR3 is CASSIILYRGPDIPNQPQHF.

This chain's CDR3 is CASSLAPGVYNGYTF. This chain connects TRBV7-8 to TRBJ1-2; checking the TCRdb D call of TRBD1 is not possible without DNA. CDR1 is SGHVS and CDR2 is FQNEAQ in the germline V gene. The CDR3 is 15 amino acids.

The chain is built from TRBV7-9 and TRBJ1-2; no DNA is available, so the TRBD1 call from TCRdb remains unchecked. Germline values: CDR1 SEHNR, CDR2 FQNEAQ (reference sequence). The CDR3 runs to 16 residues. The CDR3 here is CASSGEGDRFNYGYTF.

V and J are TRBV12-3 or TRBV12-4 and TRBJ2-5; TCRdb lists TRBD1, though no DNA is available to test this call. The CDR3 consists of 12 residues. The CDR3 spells CASGTTQETQYF.

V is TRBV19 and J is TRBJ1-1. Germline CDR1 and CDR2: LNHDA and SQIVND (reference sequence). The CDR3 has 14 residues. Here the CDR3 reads CASSIGRADTEAFF.

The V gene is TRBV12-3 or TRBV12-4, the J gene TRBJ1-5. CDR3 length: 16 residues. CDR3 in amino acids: CASSLEVKRLLGPQHF.